This TCR beta chain was identified in a study of T cell clonotyping in hematopoietic cell transplantation. Across the study: Recipient samples before transplant were obtained post-cytoreduction.

General study results and limits: Few recipient clonotypes overlapped donors; over 97% were de novo at given depth. Recipient TCR diversity dropped after transplant; expanded clonotypes rose from day 30 to 180.

To note about this clone: Its antigen is unidentified.

The time point was: recipient sample about 28 days before transplant, after cytoreduction. Profiling relied on immunoSEQ multiplex PCR, and the TCRdb table lists in-frame clones only, not all of them. Seen here are 25,000 to 30,000 clones, around 93% observed once, and the top ten hold approximately 2.1%. Trimming cost V 4 bases and J 0 bases; bases outside gene matches: 13. The CDR3 totals 18 residues. Germline CDR1 SNHLY, CDR2 FYNNEI. V usage is TRBV2 and J usage is TRBJ2-7; 9 nucleotides match TRBD1. The sequence was obtained from a man aged 45-65 years with acute myeloid leukemia. Some clones in this sample may be carry-over from other donors' samples. Specimen: peripheral blood mononuclear cells, collected before stem cell transplant. The CDR3: CASSAPFGTGHSSYEQYF. CDR3 DNA: TGTGCCAGCAGTGCCCCTTTCGGGACAGGGCACAGCTCCTACGAGCAGTACTTC. The full variable domain, completed using reference TRBV2 and TRBJ2-7, is EPEVTQTPSHQVTQMGQEVILRCVPISNHLYFYWYRQILGQKVEFLVSFYNNEISEKSEIFDDQFSVERPDGSNFTLKIRSTKLEDSAMYFCASSAPFGTGHSSYEQYFGPGTRLTVT.